The clone carrying this TCR beta chain was recorded many times. Its antigen is still unknown. With 2 bases removed from V and 3 bases from J, the gap between germline ends came to 8 bases. The germline gives CDR1 MNHEY, CDR2 SVGEGT. This CDR3 spans 14 amino acids. This sample was taken from a study of metastatic and nonmetastatic thyroid tumors. Whole-study context: Repertoire data that came from the blood and tumor or nodule tissue of malignant and benign thyroid patients were compared.

Every patient underwent thyroid surgery untreated. Original processing notes: Researchers built a distant-metastasis classifier for papillary thyroid cancer that drew on CDR3 differences across clinicopathological groups. TCRdb reprocessed the PCR reads using MiXCR. TCRdb, not the authors, supplied the V and J calls. The sample has roughly 93,000 clones; roughly 13% are singletons. Findings and caveats of the study: Significantly higher TCR beta diversity was reportedly seen in malignant thyroid tumors than benign nodules, in blood and tumor.

The chain joins TRBV6-2 or TRBV6-3 to TRBJ2-1; D call uncertain. Source material: blood. This receptor was obtained from a female donor with papillary thyroid cancer or a benign thyroid nodule (not recorded which). Some clones in this sample may be carry-over from other donors' samples. The CDR3 DNA reads as TGTGCCAGCAGTTACGAACAAGTCTACAATGAGCAGTTCTTC. Translation gives CASSYEQVYNEQFF.